The clone carrying this TCR beta chain was counted between two and nine times. What it binds is unknown. J was trimmed by 10 bases and V by 4 bases; bases with no gene match: 13. The CDR3 is 15 amino acids. Germline V lookup: CDR1 SGHNT, CDR2 YYREEE (reference sequence). This record belongs to a study of vaccination effects on CD4 cells after COVID-19. Study results and limitations: The study, lacking early post-infection timepoints, had few convalescent patients. Post-vaccine spike-reactive clones in convalescents were mainly new vaccine-induced clones. Long after vaccination, the clones induced by infection and by vaccine shrank markedly in size.

Sequencing was performed with immunoSEQ multiplex PCR; in TCRdb, only in-frame clones are kept and a portion is missing. The sample consists of 35,000 to 40,000 clones, about two thirds of them appearing once. Before any sequencing was done, the ViraFEST assay used viral peptide pools to expand antigen-specific CD4+ T cells. When around nine days of culture had elapsed, CD4+ T cells were isolated. The individual was infected with SARS-CoV-2 between March and December 2020, as confirmed by PCR. It was with about 9.3 IU/ml IL-2 and 9.5 to 10 ug/ml peptides that around 1.9 million PBMC per well were cultured.

The source material was CD4+ T cells from PBMCs cultured with HCoV-NL63 spike peptides, sampled before COVID-19 vaccination. The TCR was taken from a human donor who had a prior SARS-CoV-2 infection. V gene TRBV5-4 combines with J gene TRBJ2-1, with 8 nucleotides matching TRBD2. The CDR3 DNA reads as TGTGCCAGCAGCCGGCGGGGACTAGTAGCTGGAGAGCAGTTCTTC. Protein product: CASSRRGLVAGEQFF.